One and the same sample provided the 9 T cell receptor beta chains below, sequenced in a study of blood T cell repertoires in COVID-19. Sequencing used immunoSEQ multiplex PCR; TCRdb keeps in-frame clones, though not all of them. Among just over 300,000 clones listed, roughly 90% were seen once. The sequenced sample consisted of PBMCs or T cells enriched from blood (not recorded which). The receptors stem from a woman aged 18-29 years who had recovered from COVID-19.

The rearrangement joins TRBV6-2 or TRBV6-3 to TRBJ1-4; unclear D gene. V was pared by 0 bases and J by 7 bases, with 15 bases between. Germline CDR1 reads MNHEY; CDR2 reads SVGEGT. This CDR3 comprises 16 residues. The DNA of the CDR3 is TGTGCCAGCAGTTACTCCCAAGTAGCTGGGAGTGAAAAACTGTTTTTT. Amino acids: CASSYSQVAGSEKLFF.

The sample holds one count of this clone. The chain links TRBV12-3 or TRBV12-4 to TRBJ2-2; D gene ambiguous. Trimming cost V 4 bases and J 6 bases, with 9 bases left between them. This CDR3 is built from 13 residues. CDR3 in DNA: TGTGCCAGCAGTTCAACCCGGGCCGGGGAGCTGTTTTTT. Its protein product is CASSSTRAGELFF.

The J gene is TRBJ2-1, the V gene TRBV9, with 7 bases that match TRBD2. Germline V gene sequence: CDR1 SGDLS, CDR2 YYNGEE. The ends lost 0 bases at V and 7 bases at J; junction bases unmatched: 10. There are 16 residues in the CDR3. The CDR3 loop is CASSVGGGPRGNEQFF. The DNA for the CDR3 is TGTGCCAGCAGCGTAGGGGGGGGACCCCGAGGAAATGAGCAGTTCTTC.

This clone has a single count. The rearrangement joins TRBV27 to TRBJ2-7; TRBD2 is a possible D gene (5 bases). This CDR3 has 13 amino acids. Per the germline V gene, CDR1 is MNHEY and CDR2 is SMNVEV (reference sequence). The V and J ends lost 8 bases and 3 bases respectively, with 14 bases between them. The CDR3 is CASGPGIHYEQYF. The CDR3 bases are TGTGCCAGCGGACCCGGGATCCACTACGAGCAGTACTTC.

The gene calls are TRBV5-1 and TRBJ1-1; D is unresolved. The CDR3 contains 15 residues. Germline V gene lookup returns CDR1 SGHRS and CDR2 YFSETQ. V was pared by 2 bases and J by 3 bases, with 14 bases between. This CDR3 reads CASSFVPGSDTEAFF. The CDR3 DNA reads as TGCGCCAGCAGCTTTGTCCCGGGTTCGGACACTGAAGCTTTCTTT.

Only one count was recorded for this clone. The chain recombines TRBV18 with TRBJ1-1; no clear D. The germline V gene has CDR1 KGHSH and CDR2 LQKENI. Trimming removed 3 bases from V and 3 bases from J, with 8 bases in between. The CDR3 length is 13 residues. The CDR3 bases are TGTGCCAGCTCACCTGGCTTGGACACTGAAGCTTTCTTT. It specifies CASSPGLDTEAFF.

In nucleotides, the CDR3 is TGTGCCAGTAGTATAGCACCCGCGGGAGAAGACCCCTACGAGCAGTACTTC. This translates into CASSIAPAGEDPYEQYF. The genes are TRBV19 and TRBJ2-7; TRBD2 agrees at 7 bases. Germline V lookup: CDR1 LNHDA, CDR2 SQIVND (reference sequence). V shed 1 base, J shed 2 bases, and the junction held 11 bases outside the gene matches. The CDR3 contains 17 residues. Variable domain in full (rest from reference TRBV19 and TRBJ2-7): DGGITQSPKYLFRKEGQNVTLSCEQNLNHDAMYWYRQDPGQGLRLIYYSQIVNDFQKGDIAEGYSVSREKKESFPLTVTSAQKNPTAFYLCASSIAPAGEDPYEQYFGPGTRLTVT.

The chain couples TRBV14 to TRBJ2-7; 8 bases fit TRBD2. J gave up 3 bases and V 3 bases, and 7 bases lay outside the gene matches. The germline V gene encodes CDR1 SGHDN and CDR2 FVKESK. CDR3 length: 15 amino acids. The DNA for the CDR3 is TGTGCCAGCAGCCAGCGGGGGGCCCCTCTCTACGAGCAGTACTTC. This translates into CASSQRGAPLYEQYF.

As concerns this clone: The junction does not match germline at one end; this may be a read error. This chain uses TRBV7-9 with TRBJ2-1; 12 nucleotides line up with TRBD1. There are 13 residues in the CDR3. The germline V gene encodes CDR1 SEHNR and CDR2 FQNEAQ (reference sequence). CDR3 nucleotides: TGTGCCAGCAGCTTATCAACCGGGACAGGGGGCCTCTTC. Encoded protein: CASSLSTGTGGLF.